This TCR beta chain was captured in a study of cytomegalovirus exposure and HLA in healthy donors. The wider study: One earlier analysis, a look at 180 million or so T cells, found some 100 million unique TCR beta sequences.

Vbeta (60) and Jbeta (13) primers were used in the PCR. Data came from immunoSEQ multiplex PCR; TCRdb stores just in-frame clones and leaves some out. In the table there are some 220,000 clones, around 78% of which are singletons. To note about this clone: What it recognizes is unknown.

Study-wide findings and caveats: Specificity for CMV antigens was confirmed in vitro for a few of the CMV-associated chains. In a later analysis, TCR beta V- and J-gene trimming was associated with a missense DCLRE1C variant. As was reported, the classifier diagnosed cytomegalovirus status with high specificity and sensitivity.

Germline V lookup: CDR1 ENHRY, CDR2 SYGVKD. The CDR3 spans 12 residues. This receptor was obtained from a boy aged 5 to 17 in good health and CMV-seronegative. The chain links TRBV10-3 to TRBJ2-5; a possible D gene is TRBD1 (6 bases). The DNA end lines up better with TRBJ2-7; the J call may be wrong. The sample consisted of PBMCs. For the CDR3, the DNA is TGTGCCATCAGTGATTCAGGGGACGAGCAGTACTTC. It is translated as CAISDSGDEQYF.